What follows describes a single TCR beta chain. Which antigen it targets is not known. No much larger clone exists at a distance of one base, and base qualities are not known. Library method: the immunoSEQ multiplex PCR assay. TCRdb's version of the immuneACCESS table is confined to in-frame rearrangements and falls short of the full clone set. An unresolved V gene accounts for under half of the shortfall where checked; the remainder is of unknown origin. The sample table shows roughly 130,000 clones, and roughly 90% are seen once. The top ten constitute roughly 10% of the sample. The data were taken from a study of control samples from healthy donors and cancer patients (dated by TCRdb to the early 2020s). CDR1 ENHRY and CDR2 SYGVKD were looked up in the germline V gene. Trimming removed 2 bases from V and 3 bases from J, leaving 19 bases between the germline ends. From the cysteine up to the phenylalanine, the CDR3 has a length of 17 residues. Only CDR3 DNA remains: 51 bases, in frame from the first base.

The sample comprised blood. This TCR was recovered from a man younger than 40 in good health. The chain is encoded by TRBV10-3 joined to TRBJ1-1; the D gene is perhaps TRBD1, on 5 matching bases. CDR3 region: CAISELDRGTQHTEAFF. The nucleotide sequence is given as TGTGCCATCAGTGAGCTGGATAGAGGGACCCAACACACTGAAGCTTTCTTT.